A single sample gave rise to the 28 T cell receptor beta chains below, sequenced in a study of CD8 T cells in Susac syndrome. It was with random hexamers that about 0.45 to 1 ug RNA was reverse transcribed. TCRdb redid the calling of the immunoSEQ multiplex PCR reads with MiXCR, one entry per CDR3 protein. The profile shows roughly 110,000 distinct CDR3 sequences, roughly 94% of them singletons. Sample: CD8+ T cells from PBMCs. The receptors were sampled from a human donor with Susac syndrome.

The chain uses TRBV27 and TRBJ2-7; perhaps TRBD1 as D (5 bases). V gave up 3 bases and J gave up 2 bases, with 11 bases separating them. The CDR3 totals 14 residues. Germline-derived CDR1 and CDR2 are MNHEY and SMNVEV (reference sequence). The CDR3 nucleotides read TGTGCCAGCAGTTTTGGAAAGGGGCCCTACGAGCAGTACTTC. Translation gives CASSFGKGPYEQYF.

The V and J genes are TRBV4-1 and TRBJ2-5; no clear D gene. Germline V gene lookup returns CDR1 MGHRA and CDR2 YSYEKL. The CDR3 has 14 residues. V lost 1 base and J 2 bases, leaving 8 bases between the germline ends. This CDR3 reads CASSQGLGQETQYF. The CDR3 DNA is TGCGCCAGCAGCCAAGGGTTGGGACAAGAGACCCAGTACTTC.

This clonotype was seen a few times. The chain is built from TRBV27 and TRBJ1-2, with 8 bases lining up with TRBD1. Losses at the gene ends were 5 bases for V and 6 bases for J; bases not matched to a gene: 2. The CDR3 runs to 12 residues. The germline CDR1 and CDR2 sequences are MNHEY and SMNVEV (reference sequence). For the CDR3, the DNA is TGTGCCAGCAGTCCGACAGGGGATGGCTACACCTTC. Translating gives CASSPTGDGYTF.

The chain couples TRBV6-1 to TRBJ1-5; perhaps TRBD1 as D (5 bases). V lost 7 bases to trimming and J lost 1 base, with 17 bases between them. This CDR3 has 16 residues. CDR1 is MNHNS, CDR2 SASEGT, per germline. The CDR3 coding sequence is TGTGCCAGCAAAACCTTAGGGCAGGGAAGCAATCAGCCCCAGCATTTT. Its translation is CASKTLGQGSNQPQHF.

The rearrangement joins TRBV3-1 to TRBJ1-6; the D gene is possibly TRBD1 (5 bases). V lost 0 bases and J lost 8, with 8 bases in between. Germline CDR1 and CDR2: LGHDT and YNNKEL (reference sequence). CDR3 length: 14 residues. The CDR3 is CASSQDREHSPLHF. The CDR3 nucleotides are TGTGCCAGCAGCCAAGACAGGGAGCATTCACCCCTCCACTTT.

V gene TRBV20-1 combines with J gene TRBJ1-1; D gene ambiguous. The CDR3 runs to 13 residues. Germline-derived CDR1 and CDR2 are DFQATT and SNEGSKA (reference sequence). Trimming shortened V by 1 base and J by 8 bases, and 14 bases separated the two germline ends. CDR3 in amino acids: CSARGEEWIEAFF. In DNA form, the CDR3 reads TGCAGTGCTAGAGGAGAGGAGTGGATAGAAGCTTTCTTT.

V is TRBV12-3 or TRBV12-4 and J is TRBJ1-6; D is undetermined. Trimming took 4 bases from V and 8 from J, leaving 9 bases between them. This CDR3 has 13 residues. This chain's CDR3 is CASSYRLDSPLHF. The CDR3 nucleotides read TGTGCCAGCAGTTACCGACTCGATTCACCCCTCCACTTT.

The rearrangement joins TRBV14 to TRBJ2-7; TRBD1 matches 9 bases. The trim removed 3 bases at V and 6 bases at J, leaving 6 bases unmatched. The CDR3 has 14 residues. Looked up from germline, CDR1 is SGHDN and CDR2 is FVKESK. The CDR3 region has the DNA TGTGCCAGCAGCCACCGGGACAGGGAGCTCGAGCAGTACTTC. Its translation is CASSHRDRELEQYF.

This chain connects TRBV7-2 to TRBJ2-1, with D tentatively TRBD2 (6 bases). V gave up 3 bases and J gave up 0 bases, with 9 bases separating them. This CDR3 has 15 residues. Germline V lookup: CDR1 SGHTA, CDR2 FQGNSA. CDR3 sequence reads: CASSFRGSSYNEQFF. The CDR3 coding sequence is TGTGCCAGCAGCTTCCGGGGGAGCTCCTACAATGAGCAGTTCTTC. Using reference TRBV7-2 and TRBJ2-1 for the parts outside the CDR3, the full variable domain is GAGVSQSPSNKVTEKGKDVELRCDPISGHTALYWYRQSLGQGLEFLIYFQGNSAPDKSGLPSDRFSAERTGGSVSTLTIQRTQQEDSAVYLCASSFRGSSYNEQFFGPGTRLTVL.

The DNA of the CDR3 is TGTGCCAGCGGTCCAGGACCGACCTACGAGCAGTACTTC. This codes for CASGPGPTYEQYF. The V call is TRBV11-2, the J call TRBJ2-7, with no clear D. Germline CDR1 reads SGHAT; CDR2 reads FQNNGV. With 8 bases removed from V and 2 bases from J, the gap between germline ends came to 13 bases. The CDR3 loop spans 13 amino acids. Full variable domain (remainder filled in from reference TRBV11-2 and TRBJ2-7): EAGVAQSPRYKIIEKRQSVAFWCNPISGHATLYWYQQILGQGPKLLIQFQNNGVVDDSQLPKDRFSAERLKGVDSTLKIQPAKLEDSAVYLCASGPGPTYEQYFGPGTRLTVT.

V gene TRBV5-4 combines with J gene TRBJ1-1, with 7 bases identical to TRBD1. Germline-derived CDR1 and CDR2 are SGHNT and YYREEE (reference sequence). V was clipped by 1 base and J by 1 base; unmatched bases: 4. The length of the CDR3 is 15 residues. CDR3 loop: CASSLIGGGNTEAFF. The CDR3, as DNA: TGTGCCAGCAGCTTGATAGGGGGCGGGAACACTGAAGCTTTCTTT.

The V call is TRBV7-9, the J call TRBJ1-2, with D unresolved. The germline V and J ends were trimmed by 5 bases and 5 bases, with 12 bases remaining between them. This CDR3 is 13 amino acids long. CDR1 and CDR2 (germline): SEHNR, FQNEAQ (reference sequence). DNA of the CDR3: TGTGCCAGCAGCCCCAGCTCGGATTATGGCTACACCTTC. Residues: CASSPSSDYGYTF.

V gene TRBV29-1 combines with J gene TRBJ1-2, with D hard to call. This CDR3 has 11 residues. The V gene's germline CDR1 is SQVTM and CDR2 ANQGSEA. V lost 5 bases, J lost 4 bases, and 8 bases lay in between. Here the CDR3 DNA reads TGCAGCGTTTACACCCTCTATGGCTACACCTTC. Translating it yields CSVYTLYGYTF.

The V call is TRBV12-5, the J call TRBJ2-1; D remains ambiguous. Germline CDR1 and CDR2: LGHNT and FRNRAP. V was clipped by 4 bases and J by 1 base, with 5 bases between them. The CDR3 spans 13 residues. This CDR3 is CASGSASYNEQFF. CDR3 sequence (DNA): TGTGCTAGTGGTTCCGCTTCCTACAATGAGCAGTTCTTC.

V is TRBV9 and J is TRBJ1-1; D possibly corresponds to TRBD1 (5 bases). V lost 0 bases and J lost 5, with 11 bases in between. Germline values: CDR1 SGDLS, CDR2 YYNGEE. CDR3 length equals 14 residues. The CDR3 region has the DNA TGTGCCAGCAGCGTAGAGGGGTTAGGGACTGAAGCTTTCTTT. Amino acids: CASSVEGLGTEAFF.

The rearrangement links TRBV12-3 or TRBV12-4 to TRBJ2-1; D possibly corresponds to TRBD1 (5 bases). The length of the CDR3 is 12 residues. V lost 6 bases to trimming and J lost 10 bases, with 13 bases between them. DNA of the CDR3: TGTGCCAGCAGCCTTGGGGCTCGGGAGCAGTTCTTC. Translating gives CASSLGAREQFF.

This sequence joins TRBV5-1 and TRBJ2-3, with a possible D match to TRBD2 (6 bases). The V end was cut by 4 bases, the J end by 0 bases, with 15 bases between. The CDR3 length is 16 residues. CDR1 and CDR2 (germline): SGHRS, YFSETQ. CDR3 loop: CASSVFGGTSTDTQYF. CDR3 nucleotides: TGCGCCAGCAGCGTTTTCGGGGGAACAAGCACAGATACGCAGTATTTT.

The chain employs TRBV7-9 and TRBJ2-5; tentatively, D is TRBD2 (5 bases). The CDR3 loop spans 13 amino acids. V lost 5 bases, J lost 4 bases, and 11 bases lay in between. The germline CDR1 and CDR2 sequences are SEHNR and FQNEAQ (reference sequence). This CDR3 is CASSASMIETQYF. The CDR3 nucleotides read TGTGCCAGCAGCGCTAGCATGATAGAGACCCAGTACTTC.

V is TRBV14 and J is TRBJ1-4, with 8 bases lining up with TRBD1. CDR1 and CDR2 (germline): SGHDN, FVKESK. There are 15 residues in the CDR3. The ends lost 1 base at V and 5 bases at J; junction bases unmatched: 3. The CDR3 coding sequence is TGTGCCAGCAGCCAAGGACAGGGGATCAATGAAAAACTGTTTTTT. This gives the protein CASSQGQGINEKLFF.

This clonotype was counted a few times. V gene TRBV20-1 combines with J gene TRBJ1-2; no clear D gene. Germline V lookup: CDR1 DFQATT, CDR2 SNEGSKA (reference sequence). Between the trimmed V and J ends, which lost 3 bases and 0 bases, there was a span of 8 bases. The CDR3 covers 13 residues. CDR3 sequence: CSARVGSNYGYTF. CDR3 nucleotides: TGCAGTGCTAGGGTCGGCTCTAACTATGGCTACACCTTC.

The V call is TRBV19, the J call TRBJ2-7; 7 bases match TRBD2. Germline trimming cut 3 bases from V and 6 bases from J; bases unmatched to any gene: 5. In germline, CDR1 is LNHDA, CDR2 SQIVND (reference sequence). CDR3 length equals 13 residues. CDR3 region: CASSMKRGGEQYF. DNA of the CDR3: TGTGCCAGTAGTATGAAGCGGGGAGGCGAGCAGTACTTC. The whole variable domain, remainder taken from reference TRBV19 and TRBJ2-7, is DGGITQSPKYLFRKEGQNVTLSCEQNLNHDAMYWYRQDPGQGLRLIYYSQIVNDFQKGDIAEGYSVSREKKESFPLTVTSAQKNPTAFYLCASSMKRGGEQYFGPGTRLTVT.

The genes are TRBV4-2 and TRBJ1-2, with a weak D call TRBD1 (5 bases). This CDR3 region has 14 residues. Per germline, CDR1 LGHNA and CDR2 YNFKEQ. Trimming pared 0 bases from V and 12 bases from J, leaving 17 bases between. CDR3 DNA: TGTGCCAGCAGCCAAGATCTTATAGGAGGGGACGACACCTTC. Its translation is CASSQDLIGGDDTF.

The CDR3 spells CASIDSSYNEQFF. The CDR3, as DNA: TGTGCCAGCATCGACAGCTCCTACAATGAGCAGTTCTTC. V and J are TRBV7-9 and TRBJ2-1; a weak D match, TRBD1 (5 bases). The germline gives CDR1 SEHNR, CDR2 FQNEAQ (reference sequence). V was clipped by 7 bases and J by 0 bases, with 7 bases between them. CDR3 size: 13 residues.

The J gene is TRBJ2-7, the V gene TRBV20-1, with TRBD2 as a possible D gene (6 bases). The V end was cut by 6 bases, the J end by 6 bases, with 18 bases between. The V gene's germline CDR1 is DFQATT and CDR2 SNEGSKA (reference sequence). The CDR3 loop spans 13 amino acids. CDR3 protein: CSARTIAASEQYF. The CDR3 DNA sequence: TGCAGTGCCAGGACAATAGCGGCCAGCGAGCAGTACTTC.

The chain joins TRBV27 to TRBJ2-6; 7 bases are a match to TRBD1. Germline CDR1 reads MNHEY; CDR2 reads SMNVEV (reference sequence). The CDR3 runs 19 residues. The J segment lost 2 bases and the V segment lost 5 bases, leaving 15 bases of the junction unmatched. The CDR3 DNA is TGTGCCAGCAGTCCTTTCGGAGAGCGGCAGGGGGCTGGGGCCAACGTCCTGACTTTC. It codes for CASSPFGERQGAGANVLTF.

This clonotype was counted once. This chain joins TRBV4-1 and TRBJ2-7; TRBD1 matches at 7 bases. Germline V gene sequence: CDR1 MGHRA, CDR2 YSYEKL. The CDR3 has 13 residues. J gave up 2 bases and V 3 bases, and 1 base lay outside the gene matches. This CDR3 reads CASSHGQAYEQYF. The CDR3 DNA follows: TGCGCCAGCAGCCACGGACAGGCCTACGAGCAGTACTTC.

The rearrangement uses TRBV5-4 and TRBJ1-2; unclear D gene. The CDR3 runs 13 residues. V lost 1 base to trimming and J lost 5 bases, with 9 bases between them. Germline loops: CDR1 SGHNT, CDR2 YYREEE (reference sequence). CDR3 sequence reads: CASSLTPGYGYTF. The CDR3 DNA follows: TGTGCCAGCAGCTTGACGCCGGGGTATGGCTACACCTTC.

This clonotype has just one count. The chain's CDR3 is CASGLGGNYGYTF. CDR3 DNA sequence: TGTGCCAGCGGACTGGGGGGTAACTATGGCTACACCTTC. The chain links TRBV7-9 to TRBJ1-2, with D perhaps TRBD1 (5 bases). The CDR3 runs 13 residues. Looked up from germline, CDR1 is SEHNR and CDR2 is FQNEAQ (reference sequence). V was shortened by 8 bases and J by 1 base, with 11 bases between the two germline ends.